The T cell receptor beta chain under discussion was sequenced for a study of beta chain features in type 1 diabetes. As for the study in general: Healthy donors and patients had similar age, gender and cell yields. The examined sorted cells totaled fewer than 110,000,000 across samples. Study-wide findings and caveats: Sampled from patients, naive, central memory and Treg TCRB repertoires appeared more similar than those sampled from healthy donors. Patients with type 1 diabetes showed fewer VDJ junction insertions and more deletions.

The sequenced template was cDNA made from the entire isolated RNA. Sequencing used immunoSEQ multiplex PCR; TCRdb keeps in-frame clones, though not all of them. The repertoire holds about 620,000 clones, with 15% to 19% as singletons. The ends were cut back, 4 bases at V and 3 bases at J, with 8 bases in the middle. CDR1 is SGHDT and CDR2 is YYEEEE in the germline V gene. The CDR3 sequence is 13 residues long. In this sample, this clone turned up a few times. As yet, its antigen is unknown. The TCR comes from a man younger than 35 in good health. The sample consisted of naive CD4+ T cells from blood. This rearrangement joins TRBV5-6 to TRBJ2-1; D gene ambiguous. The CDR3 DNA reads TGTGCCAGCAGCCCCTACATCTACAATGAGCAGTTCTTC. Amino acid sequence: CASSPYIYNEQFF. Full variable domain (rest looked up from reference TRBV5-6 and TRBJ2-1): DAGVTQSPTHLIKTRGQQVTLRCSPKSGHDTVSWYQQALGQGPQFIFQYYEEEERQRGNFPDRFSGHQFPNYSSELNVNALLLGDSALYLCASSPYIYNEQFFGPGTRLTVL.